The next 23 T cell receptor beta chains were all read from a single sample in a study of response to subunit inactivated influenza vaccine. A single record per CDR3 protein comes from TCRdb applying MiXCR to the RT-PCR reads. The sample includes fewer than 600,000 distinct CDR3 sequences, under 8.5% of them seen just once. The source was PBMCs from blood, collected 23 to 25 months after vaccination. The origin of the receptors is a man between 50 and 69 years old who received an inactivated influenza vaccine.

This clonotype occurred a few times. V is TRBV6-5 and J is TRBJ2-1; no definite D call. This CDR3 contains 14 residues. Germline values: CDR1 MNHEY, CDR2 SVGAGI. Deletions cut 4 bases from V and 4 bases from J, with 11 bases between. The CDR3: CASSLHPEYNEQFF. DNA for the CDR3: TGTGCCAGCAGTTTGCACCCCGAATACAATGAGCAGTTCTTC.

A few counts support this clonotype. This chain links TRBV11-2 with TRBJ2-4; no definite D call. Deletions cut 6 bases from V and 1 base from J, with 16 bases between. Germline V gives CDR1 SGHAT, CDR2 FQNNGV. There are 16 residues in the CDR3. The CDR3 bases are TGTGCCAGCAGTCACTCGTGGAAACTGGCCAAAAACATTCAGTACTTC. It codes for CASSHSWKLAKNIQYF.

This clonotype was counted only a few times. The rearrangement joins TRBV6-5 to TRBJ1-2; 8 bases are a match to TRBD1. This CDR3 contains 14 residues. Germline assignment: CDR1 MNHEY and CDR2 SVGAGI. J lost 8 bases, V lost 0 bases, and 5 bases had no gene match. The CDR3 DNA follows: TGTGCCAGCAGTTACTCTGGACAGGGAATCGGCTACACCTTC. Protein sequence: CASSYSGQGIGYTF.

This clonotype occurred a few times. CDR3 in amino acids: CASSQGEGAYYYGYTF. As DNA, the CDR3 is TGTGCCAGCAGCCAAGGGGAGGGGGCGTATTACTATGGCTACACCTTC. This chain links TRBV3-1 with TRBJ1-2; 7 bases fit TRBD1. V trimming: 1 base; J trimming: 3 bases; junction bases outside the gene matches: 8. Germline V gives CDR1 LGHDT, CDR2 YNNKEL (reference sequence). There are 16 residues in the CDR3.

This clonotype was detected only a few times. V is TRBV11-2 and J is TRBJ2-3; D is possibly TRBD1 (6 bases). V lost 4 bases to trimming and J lost 6 bases, with 14 bases between them. Germline values: CDR1 SGHAT, CDR2 FQNNGV. The CDR3 runs to 14 residues. The CDR3 DNA is TGTGCCAGCAGCTCCCACAGGGTTTCTGATACGCAGTATTTT. The encoded protein is CASSSHRVSDTQYF.

The sample holds a few counts of this clonotype. The genes are TRBV5-1 and TRBJ2-7; 9 bases are a match to TRBD1. The CDR3 is 14 residues long. Germline V gives CDR1 SGHRS, CDR2 YFSETQ. The ends lost 4 bases at V and 6 bases at J; junction bases unmatched: 8. The DNA for the CDR3 is TGCGCCAGCAGCGTACAGGGGGCGCTTGGCGAGCAGTACTTC. It specifies CASSVQGALGEQYF. Using reference TRBV5-1 and TRBJ2-7 for the parts outside the CDR3, the full variable domain is KAGVTQTPRYLIKTRGQQVTLSCSPISGHRSVSWYQQTPGQGLQFLFEYFSETQRNKGNFPGRFSGRQFSNSRSEMNVSTLELGDSALYLCASSVQGALGEQYFGPGTRLTVT.

This clonotype occurred a few times. The rearrangement joins TRBV20-1 to TRBJ2-3; D may be TRBD2 (5 bases). The CDR3 has 15 amino acids. CDR1 is DFQATT and CDR2 is SNEGSKA in the germline V gene (reference sequence). The germline V and J ends were trimmed by 3 bases and 2 bases, with 15 bases remaining between them. In DNA, the CDR3 is TGCAGTGCTAGCCCTCCGGGGAGAAACACAGATACGCAGTATTTT. Its protein product is CSASPPGRNTDTQYF.

This clonotype was detected only a few times. The chain joins TRBV3-1 to TRBJ2-7; no reliable D call. The CDR3 spans 15 residues. The germline V gene has CDR1 LGHDT and CDR2 YNNKEL (reference sequence). V was shortened by 1 base and J by 1 base, with 11 bases between the two germline ends. CDR3 sequence: CASSQAWASSYEQYF. The CDR3 DNA reads as TGTGCCAGCAGCCAAGCTTGGGCCAGTTCCTACGAGCAGTACTTC.

The chain combines TRBV20-1 with TRBJ2-7, with 8 nucleotides matching TRBD1. The CDR3 is 13 residues long. Germline loops: CDR1 DFQATT, CDR2 SNEGSKA (reference sequence). V shed 5 bases, J shed 1 base, and the junction held 4 bases outside the gene matches. This CDR3 is CSAGTGGSYEQYF. CDR3 DNA: TGCAGTGCTGGGACAGGCGGTTCCTACGAGCAGTACTTC.

In this sample, this clonotype turned up a few times. V is TRBV4-2 and J is TRBJ1-1; a weak D match, TRBD1 (6 bases). The germline V gene has CDR1 LGHNA and CDR2 YNFKEQ. The CDR3 extends over 16 amino acids. Trimming removed 0 bases from V and 5 bases from J, with 16 bases in between. The CDR3: CASSQDLRGARTEAFF. The CDR3 DNA follows: TGTGCCAGCAGCCAAGATCTTCGGGGGGCGCGGACTGAAGCTTTCTTT.

This clonotype was recorded at least ten times. The chain employs TRBV7-2 and TRBJ2-3; TRBD1 matches 12 bases. There are 16 residues in the CDR3. Per the germline V gene, CDR1 is SGHTA and CDR2 is FQGNSA. V was pared by 5 bases and J by 7 bases, with 10 bases of the junction left unmatched. CDR3 sequence reads: CASSGNRDRGQYTQYF. The CDR3 DNA sequence: TGTGCCAGCAGCGGCAACCGGGACAGGGGGCAATATACGCAGTATTTT.

This clonotype was recorded many times. V is TRBV5-1 and J is TRBJ2-1, with D possibly matching TRBD1 (5 bases). The CDR3 loop spans 16 amino acids. Germline CDR1 and CDR2: SGHRS and YFSETQ. Trimming stripped 0 bases from V and 0 bases from J, with 10 bases between. The CDR3 loop is CASSLVGDSSYNEQFF. The CDR3 nucleotides are TGCGCCAGCAGCTTGGTAGGGGATAGCTCCTACAATGAGCAGTTCTTC.

This clonotype has a handful of counts. This sequence joins TRBV20-1 and TRBJ2-5; weak D call: TRBD1 (6 bases). Trimming removed 6 bases from V and 3 bases from J, with 14 bases in between. The CDR3 loop spans 13 amino acids. CDR1 and CDR2 from the germline V gene are DFQATT and SNEGSKA (reference sequence). The DNA of the CDR3 is TGCAGTGCCCAAGGGGGTCCCAAAGAGACCCAGTACTTC. Its protein is CSAQGGPKETQYF.

In its sample, this clonotype was seen many times. The chain employs TRBV7-2 and TRBJ2-7; D possibly corresponds to TRBD2 (6 bases). CDR1 SGHTA and CDR2 FQGNSA come from the germline V gene. This CDR3 comprises 14 residues. V was clipped by 8 bases and J by 6 bases, with 20 bases between them. For the CDR3, the DNA is TGTGCCAGCCGAAGGGTGGGAGGATCGGGCGAGCAGTACTTC. This gives the protein CASRRVGGSGEQYF.

The chain carries TRBV12-3 or TRBV12-4 and TRBJ2-1; the match to TRBD2 covers 11 bases. CDR3 length: 17 residues. Trimming took 5 bases from V and 1 from J; bases not matched to a gene: 7. CDR3 sequence reads: CASSLTRLAGSYNEQFF. The CDR3 DNA reads TGTGCCAGCAGTCTTACCCGACTAGCGGGGTCCTACAATGAGCAGTTCTTC.

This clonotype came up many times. This rearrangement joins TRBV7-2 to TRBJ2-7; D ambiguous. The CDR3 contains 16 residues. Trimming removed 1 base from V and 1 base from J, with 14 bases in between. CDR1 and CDR2 from the germline V gene are SGHTA and FQGNSA. The CDR3 DNA is TGTGCCAGCAGCTTAGAGGGCAGGCCAACTTCCTACGAGCAGTACTTC. Its translation is CASSLEGRPTSYEQYF.

The sample holds a few counts of this clonotype. This sequence joins TRBV14 and TRBJ2-2; 8 bases map to TRBD2. The CDR3 loop spans 15 amino acids. V lost 5 bases to trimming and J lost 3 bases; unmatched junction nucleotides: 5. Germline loops: CDR1 SGHDN, CDR2 FVKESK. CDR3 coding DNA: TGTGCCAGCAGCTGGAGCGGGAGCTACACCGGGGAGCTGTTTTTT. As protein: CASSWSGSYTGELFF.

There are many counts of this clonotype. V and J are TRBV28 and TRBJ2-3; weak D call: TRBD2 (6 bases). Germline CDR1 and CDR2: MDHEN and SYDVKM. V was cut by 8 bases and J by 4 bases, with 16 bases left in between. This CDR3 is built from 14 residues. CDR3 bases: TGTGCCAGCGCCCTAGGAGGGGTATCAGATACGCAGTATTTT. It yields the protein CASALGGVSDTQYF.

This clonotype was counted only a few times. The chain joins TRBV21-1 to TRBJ2-7; TRBD1, the table's D call, was not compared with the DNA. TRBV21-1 is an annotated pseudogene. The CDR3 extends over 14 amino acids. CDR3 loop: CASSKFSGCHEQYF. CDR3 sequence (DNA): TGTGCCAGCAGCAAATTTTCAGGGTGCCACGAGCAGTACTTC.

This clonotype was counted between two and nine times. This rearrangement joins TRBV10-3 to TRBJ2-2, with D uncertain. Between the trimmed V and J ends, which lost 0 bases and 1 base, there was a span of 3 bases. CDR3 length: 14 residues. Germline V gives CDR1 ENHRY, CDR2 SYGVKD. The CDR3 sequence: CAISESQNTGELFF. The CDR3 DNA sequence: TGTGCCATCAGTGAGTCGCAGAACACCGGGGAGCTGTTTTTT.

The chain employs TRBV27 and TRBJ2-1, with 9 bases fitting TRBD2. There are 17 residues in the CDR3. The J segment lost 1 base and the V segment lost 5 bases, leaving 9 bases of the junction unmatched. Germline lookup yields CDR1 MNHEY and CDR2 SMNVEV (reference sequence). CDR3 coding DNA: TGTGCCAGCAGTCGGGTGCGACTAGCGGATTCCTACAATGAGCAGTTCTTC. This encodes CASSRVRLADSYNEQFF.

Points on this clonotype: This could be a read error, since a much larger clone is one nucleotide away. The chain recombines TRBV2 with TRBJ2-1, with TRBD2 matching 9 bases. The CDR3 has 14 residues. Germline V gene data show CDR1 as SNHLY and CDR2 as FYNNEI. The V segment lost 6 bases and the J segment 5 bases; nucleotides outside the gene matches: 5. This CDR3 is CASSVAGAHNEQFF. CDR3 bases: TGTGCCAGCAGCGTAGCGGGGGCCCACAATGAGCAGTTCTTC.

The sample holds a few counts of this clonotype. The chain links TRBV5-1 to TRBJ2-5; 7 nucleotides match TRBD1. Germline CDR1 SGHRS, CDR2 YFSETQ. V was pared by 4 bases and J by 4 bases, with 7 bases of the junction left unmatched. This CDR3 has 14 amino acids. The CDR3 nucleotides read TGCGCCAGCAGCCGCTACAGGGGCCTAGAGACCCAGTACTTC. Translating it yields CASSRYRGLETQYF. Drawing the rest from reference TRBV5-1 and TRBJ2-5, the complete variable domain is KAGVTQTPRYLIKTRGQQVTLSCSPISGHRSVSWYQQTPGQGLQFLFEYFSETQRNKGNFPGRFSGRQFSNSRSEMNVSTLELGDSALYLCASSRYRGLETQYFGPGTRLLVL.